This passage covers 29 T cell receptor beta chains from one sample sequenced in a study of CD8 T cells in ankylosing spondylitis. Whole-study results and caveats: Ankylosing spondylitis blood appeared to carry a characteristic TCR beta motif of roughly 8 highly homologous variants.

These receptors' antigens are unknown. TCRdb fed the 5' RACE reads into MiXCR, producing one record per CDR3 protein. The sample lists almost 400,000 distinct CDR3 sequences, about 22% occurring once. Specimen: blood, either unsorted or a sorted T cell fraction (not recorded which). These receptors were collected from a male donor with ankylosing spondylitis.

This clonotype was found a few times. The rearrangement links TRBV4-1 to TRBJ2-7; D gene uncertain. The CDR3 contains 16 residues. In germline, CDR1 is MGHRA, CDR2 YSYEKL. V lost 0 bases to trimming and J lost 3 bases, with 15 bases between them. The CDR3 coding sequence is TGCGCCAGCAGCCAAGACCGCCTCCGGGTATTCTACGAGCAGTACTTC. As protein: CASSQDRLRVFYEQYF.

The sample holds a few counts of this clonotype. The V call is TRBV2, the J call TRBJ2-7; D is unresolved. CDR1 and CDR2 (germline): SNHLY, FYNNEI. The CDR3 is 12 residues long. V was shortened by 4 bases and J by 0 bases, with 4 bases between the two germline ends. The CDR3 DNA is TGTGCCAGCAGTGCTTACTCCTACGAGCAGTACTTC. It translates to CASSAYSYEQYF.

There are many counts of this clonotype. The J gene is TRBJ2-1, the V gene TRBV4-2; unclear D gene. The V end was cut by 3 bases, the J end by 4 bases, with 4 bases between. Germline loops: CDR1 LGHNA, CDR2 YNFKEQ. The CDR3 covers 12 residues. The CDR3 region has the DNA TGTGCCAGCAGCCACACATACAATGAGCAGTTCTTC. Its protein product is CASSHTYNEQFF.

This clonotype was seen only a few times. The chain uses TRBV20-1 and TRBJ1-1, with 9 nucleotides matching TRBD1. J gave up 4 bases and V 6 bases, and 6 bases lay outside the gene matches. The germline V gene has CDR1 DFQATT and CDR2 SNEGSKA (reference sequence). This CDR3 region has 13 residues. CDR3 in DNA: TGCAGTGCAAATAACAGGGGGCCCACTGAAGCTTTCTTT. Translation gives CSANNRGPTEAFF.

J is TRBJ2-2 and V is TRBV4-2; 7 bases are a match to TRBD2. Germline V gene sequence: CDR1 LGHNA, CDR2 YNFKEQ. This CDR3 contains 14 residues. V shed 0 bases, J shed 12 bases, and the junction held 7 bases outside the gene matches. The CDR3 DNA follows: TGTGCCAGCAGCCAAGATAATGCGGGAGTCAAGCTGTTTTTT. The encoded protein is CASSQDNAGVKLFF.

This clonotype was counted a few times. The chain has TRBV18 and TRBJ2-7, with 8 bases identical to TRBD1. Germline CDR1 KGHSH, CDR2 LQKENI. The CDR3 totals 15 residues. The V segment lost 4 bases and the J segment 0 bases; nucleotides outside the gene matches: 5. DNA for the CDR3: TGTGCCAGCTCACAAGCCGGGACAGGCTCCTACGAGCAGTACTTC. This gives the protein CASSQAGTGSYEQYF. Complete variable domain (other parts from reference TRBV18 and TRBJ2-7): NAGVMQNPRHLVRRRGQEARLRCSPMKGHSHVYWYRQLPEEGLKFMVYLQKENIIDESGMPKERFSAEFPKEGPSILRIQQVVRGDSAAYFCASSQAGTGSYEQYFGPGTRLTVT.

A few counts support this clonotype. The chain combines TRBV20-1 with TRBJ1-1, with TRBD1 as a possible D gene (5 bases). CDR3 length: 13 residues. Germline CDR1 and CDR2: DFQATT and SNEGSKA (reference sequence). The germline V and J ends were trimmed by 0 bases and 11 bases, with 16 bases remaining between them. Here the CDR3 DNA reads TGCAGTGCTAGAGATCAGGGCTCCTGGAGGGCTTTCTTT. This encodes CSARDQGSWRAFF.

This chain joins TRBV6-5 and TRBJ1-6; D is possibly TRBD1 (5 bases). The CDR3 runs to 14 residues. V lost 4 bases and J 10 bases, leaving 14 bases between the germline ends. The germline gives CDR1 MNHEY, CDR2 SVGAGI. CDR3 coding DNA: TGTGCCAGCAGTTCCCAGGGCTCACAATCACCCCTCCACTTT. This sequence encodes CASSSQGSQSPLHF.

For the CDR3, the DNA is TGTGCCAGCAGCTTAGCGGGTTTAGCGGGAGGCTACGAGCAGTACTTC. Residues: CASSLAGLAGGYEQYF. V is TRBV7-9 and J is TRBJ2-7, with TRBD2 matching 10 bases. CDR1 is SEHNR, CDR2 FQNEAQ, per germline (reference sequence). The CDR3 has 16 amino acids. With V trimmed by 0 bases and J by 3 bases, 5 bases remained unmatched.

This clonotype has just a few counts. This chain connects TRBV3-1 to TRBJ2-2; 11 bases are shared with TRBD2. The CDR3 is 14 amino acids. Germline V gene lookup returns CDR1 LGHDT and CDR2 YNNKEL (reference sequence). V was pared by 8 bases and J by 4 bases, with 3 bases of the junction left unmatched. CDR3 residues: CASQLAGVTGELFF. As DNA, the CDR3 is TGTGCCAGCCAACTAGCGGGGGTCACCGGGGAGCTGTTTTTT.

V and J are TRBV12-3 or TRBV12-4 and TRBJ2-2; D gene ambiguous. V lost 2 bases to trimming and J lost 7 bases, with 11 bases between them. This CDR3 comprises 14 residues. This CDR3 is CASSLSLHSGELFF. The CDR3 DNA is TGTGCCAGCAGTTTAAGTCTACACAGCGGGGAGCTGTTTTTT.

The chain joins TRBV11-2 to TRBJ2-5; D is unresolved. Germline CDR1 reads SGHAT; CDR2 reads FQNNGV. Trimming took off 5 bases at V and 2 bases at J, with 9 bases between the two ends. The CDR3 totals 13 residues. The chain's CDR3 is CASSVRVQETQYF. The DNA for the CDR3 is TGTGCCAGCAGCGTCCGGGTTCAAGAGACCCAGTACTTC.

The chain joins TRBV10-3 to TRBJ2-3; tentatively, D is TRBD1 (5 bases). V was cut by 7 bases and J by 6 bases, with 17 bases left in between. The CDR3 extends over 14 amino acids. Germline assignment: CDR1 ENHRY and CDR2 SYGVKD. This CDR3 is CAIMKTATSDTQYF. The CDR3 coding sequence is TGTGCCATCATGAAGACAGCGACTTCTGATACGCAGTATTTT.

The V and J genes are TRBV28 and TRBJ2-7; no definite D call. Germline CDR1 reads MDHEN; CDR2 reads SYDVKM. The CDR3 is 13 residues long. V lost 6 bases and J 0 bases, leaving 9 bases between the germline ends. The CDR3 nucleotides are TGTGCCAGCAGCCAGGTGAACTCCTACGAGCAGTACTTC. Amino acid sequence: CASSQVNSYEQYF.

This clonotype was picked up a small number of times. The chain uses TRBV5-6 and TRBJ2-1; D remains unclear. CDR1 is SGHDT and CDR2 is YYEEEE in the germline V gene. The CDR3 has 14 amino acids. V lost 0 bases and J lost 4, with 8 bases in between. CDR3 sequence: CASSLGLDYNEQFF. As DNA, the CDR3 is TGTGCCAGCAGCTTGGGACTGGATTACAATGAGCAGTTCTTC.

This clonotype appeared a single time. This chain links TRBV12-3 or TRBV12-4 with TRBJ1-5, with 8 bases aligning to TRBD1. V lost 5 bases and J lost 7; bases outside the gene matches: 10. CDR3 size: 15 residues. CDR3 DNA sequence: TGTGCCAGCAGTATCGGGACAGGTTCAAGCCAGCCCCAGCATTTT. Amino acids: CASSIGTGSSQPQHF.

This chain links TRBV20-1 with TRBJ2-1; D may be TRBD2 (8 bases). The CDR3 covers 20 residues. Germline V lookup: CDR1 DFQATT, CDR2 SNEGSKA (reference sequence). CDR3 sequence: CSSRGPTRRSGSRSNNEQFF. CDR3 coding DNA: TGCAGCTCTAGGGGGCCCACGCGGAGGAGCGGGAGTCGCTCGAACAATGAGCAGTTCTTC.

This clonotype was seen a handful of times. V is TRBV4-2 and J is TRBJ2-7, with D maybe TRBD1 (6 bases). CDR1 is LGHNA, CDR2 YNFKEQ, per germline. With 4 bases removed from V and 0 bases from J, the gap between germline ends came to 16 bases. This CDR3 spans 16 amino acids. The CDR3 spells CASSLRGGQSSYEQYF. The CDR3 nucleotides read TGTGCCAGCAGCCTCCGAGGGGGACAAAGCTCCTACGAGCAGTACTTC.

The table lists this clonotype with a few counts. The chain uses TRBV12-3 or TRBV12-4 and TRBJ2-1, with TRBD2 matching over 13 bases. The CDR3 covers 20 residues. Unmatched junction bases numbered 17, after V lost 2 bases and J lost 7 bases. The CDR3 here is CASSLIQPWTSGSDSNEQFF. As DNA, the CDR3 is TGTGCCAGCAGTTTAATACAACCTTGGACTAGCGGGAGCGATTCGAATGAGCAGTTCTTC.

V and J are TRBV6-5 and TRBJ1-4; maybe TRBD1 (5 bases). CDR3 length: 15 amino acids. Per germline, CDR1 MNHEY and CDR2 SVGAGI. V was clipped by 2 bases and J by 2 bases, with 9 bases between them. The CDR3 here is CASSYTGRTNEKLFF. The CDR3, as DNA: TGTGCCAGCAGTTACACGGGACGGACTAATGAAAAACTGTTTTTT.

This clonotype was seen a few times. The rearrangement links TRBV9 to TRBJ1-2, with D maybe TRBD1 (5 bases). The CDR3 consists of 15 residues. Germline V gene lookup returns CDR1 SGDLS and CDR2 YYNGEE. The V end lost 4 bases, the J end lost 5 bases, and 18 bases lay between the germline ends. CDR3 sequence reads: CASSPVGGTDYGYTF. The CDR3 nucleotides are TGTGCCAGCAGCCCAGTTGGGGGGACGGATTATGGCTACACCTTC.

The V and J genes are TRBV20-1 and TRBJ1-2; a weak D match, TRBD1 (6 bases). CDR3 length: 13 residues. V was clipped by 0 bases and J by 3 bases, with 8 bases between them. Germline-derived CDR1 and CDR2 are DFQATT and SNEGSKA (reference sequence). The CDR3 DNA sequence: TGCAGTGCTAGAGAGCAGGGGCACTATGGCTACACCTTC. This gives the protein CSAREQGHYGYTF.

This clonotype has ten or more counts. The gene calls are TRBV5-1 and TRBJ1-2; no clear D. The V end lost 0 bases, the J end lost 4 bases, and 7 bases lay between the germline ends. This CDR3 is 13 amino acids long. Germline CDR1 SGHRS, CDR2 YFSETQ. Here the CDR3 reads CASSLALSYGYTF. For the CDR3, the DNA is TGCGCCAGCAGCTTGGCTCTGAGCTATGGCTACACCTTC.

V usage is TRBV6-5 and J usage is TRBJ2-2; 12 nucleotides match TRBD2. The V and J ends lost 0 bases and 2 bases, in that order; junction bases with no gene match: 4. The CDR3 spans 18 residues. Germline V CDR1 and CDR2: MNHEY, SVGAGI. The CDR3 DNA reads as TGTGCCAGCAGTTACTCCCCTAGCGGGAGGGCAAACACCGGGGAGCTGTTTTTT. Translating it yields CASSYSPSGRANTGELFF.

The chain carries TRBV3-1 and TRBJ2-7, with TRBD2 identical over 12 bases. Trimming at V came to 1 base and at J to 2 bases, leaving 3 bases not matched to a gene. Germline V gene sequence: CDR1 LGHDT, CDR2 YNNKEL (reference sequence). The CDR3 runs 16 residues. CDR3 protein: CASSQARTSGTYEQYF. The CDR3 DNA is TGTGCCAGCAGCCAAGCCCGGACTAGCGGGACCTACGAGCAGTACTTC.

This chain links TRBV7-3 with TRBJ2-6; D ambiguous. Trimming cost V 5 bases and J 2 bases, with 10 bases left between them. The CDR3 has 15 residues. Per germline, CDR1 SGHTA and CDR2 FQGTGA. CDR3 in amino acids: CASSPQRAGANVLTF. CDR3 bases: TGTGCCAGCAGCCCACAGAGAGCTGGGGCCAACGTCCTGACTTTC.

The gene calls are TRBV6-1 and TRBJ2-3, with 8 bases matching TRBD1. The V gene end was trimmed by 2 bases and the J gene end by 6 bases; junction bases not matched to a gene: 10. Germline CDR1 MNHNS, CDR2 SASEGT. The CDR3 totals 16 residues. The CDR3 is CASSERQGAPRDTQYF. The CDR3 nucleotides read TGTGCCAGCAGTGAAAGGCAGGGGGCTCCTCGGGATACGCAGTATTTT.

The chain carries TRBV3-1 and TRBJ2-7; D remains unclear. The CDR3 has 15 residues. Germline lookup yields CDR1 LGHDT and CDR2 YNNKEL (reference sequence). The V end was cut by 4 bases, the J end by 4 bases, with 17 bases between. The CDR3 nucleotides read TGTGCCAGCAGCCCAACCCTAGGAGAAGAATACGAGCAGTACTTC. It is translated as CASSPTLGEEYEQYF.

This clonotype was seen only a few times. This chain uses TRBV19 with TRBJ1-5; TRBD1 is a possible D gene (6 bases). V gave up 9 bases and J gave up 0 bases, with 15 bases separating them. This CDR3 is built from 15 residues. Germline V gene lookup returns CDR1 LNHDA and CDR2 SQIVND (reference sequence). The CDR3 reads CASRTGSHSNQPQHF. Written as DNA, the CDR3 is TGTGCCAGCAGAACAGGGAGCCATAGCAATCAGCCCCAGCATTTT.